This T cell receptor beta chain is from a study of blood T cell repertoires in COVID-19. About the research overall: The samples span acute and convalescent COVID-19 from the United States, Italy and Spain. PBMCs, B-cell-depleted T cells, or T cells provided the cDNA or gDNA that made up the material.

As handled by the study authors: The authors estimated nucleated cell counts from reference gene primer amplification. This table comes from immunoSEQ multiplex PCR, and its TCRdb copy is limited to in-frame clones, with some not included. V and J calls plus clone size are reproduced from that table; the DNA served to infer D and trimming. The sample shows 110,000 or so clones, about 84% of them seen only once. With 0 bases removed from V and 5 bases from J, the gap between germline ends came to 8 bases. CDR1 is SGHRS and CDR2 is YFSETQ in the germline V gene. The CDR3 has 13 amino acids. The receptor was derived from a man in his forties or fifties with acute or convalescent COVID-19. This chain joins TRBV5-1 and TRBJ2-5; D is uncertain. Sequenced input: peripheral blood. DNA of the CDR3: TGCGCCAGCAGCTTGGGGGCCGGCGAGACCCAGTACTTC. Translating it yields CASSLGAGETQYF.